This T cell receptor (beta chain) was retrieved from a study of shared clonotypes between healthy human individuals. Looking at the study overall: The people who gave samples were a couple of women and a few men aged 18 to 49.

The naive CD8 fraction comprised CD45RO-negative cells positively selected for CCR7 and excluded terminally differentiated effector memory CD45RA+ cells. Adult donors, all healthy and HIV-negative, had no recent acute infections or vaccinations. Data came from immunoSEQ multiplex PCR; TCRdb stores just in-frame clones and leaves some out. Altogether under 2,000,000 clones are present, about 95% being singletons, with the ten largest covering 0.9% to 1.5%. Study observations and caveats: The study found lower generation probabilities in non-shared clonotypes than in those shared by all four donors.

With respect to this clone: Its matching antigen is unknown. Other DNA sequences from this sample encode an identical CDR3 as well.

Germline CDR1 reads SNHLY; CDR2 reads FYNNEI. The CDR3 extends over 13 amino acids. V lost 1 base and J 2 bases, leaving 4 bases between the germline ends. The source is a man between 18 and 29 years old in good health. Sample: naive CD8+ T cells sorted from blood. J is TRBJ2-3 and V is TRBV2, with D uncertain. The DNA for the CDR3 is TGTGCCAGCAGTGAAGAGCTCACAGATACGCAGTATTTT. This codes for CASSEELTDTQYF.